A single sample gave rise to the 7 T cell receptor beta chains below, sequenced in a study of T cell responses to AZD1222 COVID-19 vaccine. Data came from immunoSEQ multiplex PCR; TCRdb stores just in-frame clones and leaves some out. The sample holds 110,000 to 150,000 clones, about nine tenths seen once. The source material was peripheral blood, sampled on day 0 of AZD1222 vaccination. These receptors were obtained from an adult in good health.

The CDR3, as DNA: TGTGCCAGCAGCCAAGAGGGTTCTGAAGCTTTCTTT. Translated: CASSQEGSEAFF. This sequence joins TRBV14 and TRBJ1-1; unclear D gene. V shed 0 bases and J shed 6 bases, with 5 bases lying between them. The germline V gene encodes CDR1 SGHDN and CDR2 FVKESK. The length of the CDR3 is 12 residues.

V gene TRBV3-1 (or the pseudogene TRBV3-2) combines with J gene TRBJ1-2, with TRBD1 identical over 7 bases. CDR3 length: 15 residues. J lost 7 bases, V lost 1 base, and 9 bases had no gene match. Germline CDR1 reads LGHDT; CDR2 reads YNNKEL (reference sequence). The CDR3 reads CASSQGSRGSGGYTF. The CDR3 nucleotides are TGTGCCAGCAGCCAAGGGAGCAGGGGGAGTGGTGGCTACACCTTC.

The gene calls are TRBV27 and TRBJ1-6; D is uncertain. Trimming cost V 6 bases and J 7 bases, with 7 bases left between them. This CDR3 is 12 amino acids long. Germline CDR1 reads MNHEY; CDR2 reads SMNVEV (reference sequence). CDR3 amino acids: CASSRTNSPLHF. The CDR3 DNA sequence: TGTGCCAGCAGCCGAACCAATTCACCCCTCCACTTT.

This clone was observed a handful of times. Different DNA sequences within this sample yield the same CDR3. The chain links TRBV18 to TRBJ1-3; D may be TRBD1 (6 bases). Germline assignment: CDR1 KGHSH and CDR2 LQKENI. Trimming pared 6 bases from V and 4 bases from J, leaving 16 bases between. The CDR3 has 15 residues. CDR3 region: CASSPSGGPGNTIYF. The CDR3 bases are TGTGCCAGCTCCCCAAGCGGGGGCCCGGGAAACACCATATATTTT. The whole variable domain, filled in from reference TRBV18 and TRBJ1-3, reads NAGVMQNPRHLVRRRGQEARLRCSPMKGHSHVYWYRQLPEEGLKFMVYLQKENIIDESGMPKERFSAEFPKEGPSILRIQQVVRGDSAAYFCASSPSGGPGNTIYFGEGSWLTVV.

This clone was detected once. This rearrangement joins TRBV5-1 to TRBJ2-3; D is undetermined. From germline, CDR1 is SGHRS and CDR2 YFSETQ. The CDR3 length is 14 residues. The V gene lost 0 bases and the J gene lost 0 bases, with 5 bases spanning the gap. The CDR3 loop reads CASSLARSTDTQYF. In DNA form, the CDR3 reads TGCGCCAGCAGCTTGGCCAGGAGCACAGATACGCAGTATTTT.

The chain has TRBV18 and TRBJ2-7; 8 nucleotides agree with TRBD1. In germline, CDR1 is KGHSH, CDR2 LQKENI. The CDR3 sequence is 15 residues long. V was pared by 3 bases and J by 1 base, with 5 bases of the junction left unmatched. CDR3 bases: TGTGCCAGCTCACCGGGACAGGTCTTTTCCTACGAGCAGTACTTC. Translated: CASSPGQVFSYEQYF.

The gene calls are TRBV19 and TRBJ1-2; perhaps TRBD1 as D (5 bases). Trimming took off 5 bases at V and 4 bases at J, with 5 bases between the two ends. The length of the CDR3 is 11 residues. Germline V gives CDR1 LNHDA, CDR2 SQIVND (reference sequence). Written as DNA, the CDR3 is TGTGCCAGTAGTGACAGCTATGGCTACACCTTC. Translating it yields CASSDSYGYTF.